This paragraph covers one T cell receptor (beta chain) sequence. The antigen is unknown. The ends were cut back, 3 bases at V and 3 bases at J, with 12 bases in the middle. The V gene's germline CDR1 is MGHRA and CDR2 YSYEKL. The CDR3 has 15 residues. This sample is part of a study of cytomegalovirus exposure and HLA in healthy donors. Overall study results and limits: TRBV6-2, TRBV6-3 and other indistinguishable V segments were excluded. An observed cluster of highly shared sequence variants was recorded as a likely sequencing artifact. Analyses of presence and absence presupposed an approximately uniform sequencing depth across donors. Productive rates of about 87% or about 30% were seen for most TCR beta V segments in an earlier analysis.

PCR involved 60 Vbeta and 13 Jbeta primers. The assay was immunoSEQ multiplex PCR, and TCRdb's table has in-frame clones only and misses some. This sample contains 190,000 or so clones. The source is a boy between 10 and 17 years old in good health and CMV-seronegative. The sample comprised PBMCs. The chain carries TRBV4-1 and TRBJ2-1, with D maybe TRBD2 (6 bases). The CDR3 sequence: CASSHLGTHYNEQFF. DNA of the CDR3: TGCGCCAGCAGCCACCTCGGGACTCACTACAATGAGCAGTTCTTC.